Shown below are 2 T cell receptor beta chains from a single sample sequenced in a study of early T cells in non-severe SARS-CoV-2 infection (dated by TCRdb to the early 2020s). The library was prepared using 5' RACE. The sequencing machine was a NextSeq 500. The public reads were quality trimmed at Q25 with fastp and then assembled into clones with MiXCR by TCRdb, keeping productive beta chains. Rows matching on CDR3 protein sequence are summarized as one entry with the most common DNA and genes. Counted in this sample were about 48,000 distinct CDR3 sequences; around 5.6% of them appeared once. Jointly, the top ten make up about 4.4% of the sample. The sample comprised whole blood. These receptors were obtained from an adult who was a healthcare worker with PCR-confirmed SARS-CoV-2 infection or an uninfected control (not recorded which).

The chain combines TRBV6-1 with TRBJ2-7; 8 bases line up with TRBD2. Trimming at V came to 7 bases and at J to 6 bases, leaving 8 bases not matched to a gene. Germline CDR1 is MNHNS and CDR2 is SASEGT. This CDR3 region has 13 residues. The CDR3: CASTLGGAGEQYF. The DNA of the CDR3 is TGTGCCAGCACCCTCGGGGGGGCTGGCGAGCAGTACTTC.

This clonotype appeared many times. Written as DNA, the CDR3 is TGTGCCAGCGGGACAGGGGTTGGCAATCAGCCCCAGCATTTT. Its protein is CASGTGVGNQPQHF. The V call is TRBV12-3 or TRBV12-4, the J call TRBJ1-5; 10 nucleotides match TRBD1. The CDR3 extends over 14 amino acids. V shed 8 bases and J 2 bases; nucleotides not matched to a gene: 3.